The rows below give T cell receptor beta chains drawn from one sample of a study of T-cell memory formation after mild COVID-19. TCRdb fed the 5' RACE reads into MiXCR, producing one record per CDR3 protein. The repertoire has about 100,000 distinct CDR3 sequences, over 15% of them found once; the top ten carry roughly 6%. The sample comprised PBMCs or a T cell subset sorted from them (not recorded which). All receptors come from a man aged 18 to 29 who had mild COVID-19 (a few samples of this study predate the infection). Cell type and time point are not known. The CDR3 runs from the conserved cysteine through the conserved F or W. The order of the fields is clone size, CDR3 length, J gene, V gene, D gene, CDR3 DNA, CDR3 protein. The D gene is left open where the match is weak. Only part of the rows carry a size: once, few, many, or a class if the clone is expanded.

>many|11|TRBJ2-1|TRBV7-8|NA
TGTGCCAGCAGCCCATGGAATGAGCAGTTCTTC
CASSPWNEQFF
>few|15|TRBJ1-1|TRBV20-1|TRBD1
TGCAGTGCTAGAGAGACGGACAGGGGTTCGAGTGAAGCTTTCTTT
CSARETDRGSSEAFF
>few|14|TRBJ2-5|TRBV6-1|NA
TGTGCCAGCAGTGGCCGGACAACCGAAGAGACCCAGTACTTC
CASSGRTTEETQYF
>few|12|TRBJ1-1|TRBV27|TRBD1
TGTGCCAGCAGACGGACAGGGGGCCGAGCTTTCTTT
CASRRTGGRAFF
>few|13|TRBJ2-5|TRBV7-2|NA
TGTGCCAGCAGCTTAAGGGAGATTGAGACCCAGTACTTC
CASSLREIETQYF
>few|21|TRBJ1-4|TRBV25-1|NA
TGTGCCAGCAGTGAATCTGTGAGAGGTCGGCCAGGGGTCGCAACTAATGAAAAACTGTTTTTT
CASSESVRGRPGVATNEKLFF
>few|13|TRBJ2-1|TRBV2|NA
TGTGCCAGCAGTGAGAGGGGGGCCAATGAGCAGTTCTTC
CASSERGANEQFF
>NA|14|TRBJ2-7|TRBV5-5|NA
TGTGCCAGCACCTTGGTGGTACATAGCTACGAGCAGTACTTC
CASTLVVHSYEQYF
>NA|15|TRBJ2-3|TRBV20-1|NA
TGCAGTGCTAGGAGTTGGGGACTTAGCACAGATACGCAGTATTTT
CSARSWGLSTDTQYF
>NA|15|TRBJ2-3|TRBV6-5|NA
TGTGCCAGCAGTTACTCGGGCGGGACCCCAAATACGCAGTATTTT
CASSYSGGTPNTQYF
>few|13|TRBJ2-5|TRBV2|NA
TGTGCCAGCAGTGAAGAGTGGTACCCGGTCGTATACTTC
CASSEEWYPVVYF
>few|13|TRBJ1-5|TRBV5-1|TRBD1
TGCGCCAGCAGCGGTGGACAGGTTCAGCCCCAGCATTTT
CASSGGQVQPQHF
>NA|15|TRBJ2-3|TRBV5-1|NA
TGCGCCAGCAGCAACGCCGGCACTAGCACAGATACGCAGTATTTT
CASSNAGTSTDTQYF
>few|13|TRBJ1-2|TRBV6-5|TRBD1
TGTGCCAGCAGTAACCCAGGGGGTGTAGGCTACACCTTC
CASSNPGGVGYTF
>few|13|TRBJ2-7|TRBV7-2|NA
TGTGCCAGCAGCTTAGTAGTTTCCTACGAGCAGTACTTC
CASSLVVSYEQYF
>NA|15|TRBJ2-5|TRBV5-4|TRBD1
TGTGCCAGCAGCCCCGACAGGGGGCGAGGAGAGACCCAGTACTTC
CASSPDRGRGETQYF
>NA|16|TRBJ2-1|TRBV4-3|TRBD2
TGCGCCAGCAGCCCATCGGGGACTAGAGGGTCCAATGAGCAGTTCTTC
CASSPSGTRGSNEQFF
>many|13|TRBJ2-3|TRBV29-1|NA
TGCAGCTTTGAATTTGGGTCTACAGATACGCAGTATTTT
CSFEFGSTDTQYF
>NA|17|TRBJ2-3|TRBV18|TRBD2
TGTGCCAGCTCACCCCTTCATAGCGGGGGGCGCACAGATACGCAGTATTTT
CASSPLHSGGRTDTQYF
>few|15|TRBJ2-2|TRBV15|NA
TGTGCCACCAGCTGGGACCCAGGGGTGGCCGGGGAGCTGTTTTTT
CATSWDPGVAGELFF
>NA|13|TRBJ2-3|TRBV7-2|NA
TGTGCCAGCAGCTTAGGGGCCGCAGATACGCAGTATTTT
CASSLGAADTQYF
>NA|11|TRBJ1-2|TRBV9|NA
TGTGCCAGCAGCAGGGACTATGGCTACACCTTC
CASSRDYGYTF
>NA|15|TRBJ2-7|TRBV12-3/TRBV12-4|TRBD1
TGTGCCAGCAGTCGGACAGGTTCGAGCTCCTACGAGCAGTACTTC
CASSRTGSSSYEQYF
>once|16|TRBJ1-5|TRBV6-5|TRBD1
TGTGCCAGCAAATTGACAGGGGCCGCGACTGGGCAGCCCCAGCATTTT
CASKLTGAATGQPQHF
>NA|13|TRBJ1-2|TRBV7-8|NA
TGTGCCAGCAGCTGGGGTCCACTCTATGGCTACACCTTC
CASSWGPLYGYTF
>few|12|TRBJ2-1|TRBV4-1|NA
TGCGCCAGCAGCCAAGAAAGGGGAGAGCAGTTCTTC
CASSQERGEQFF
>NA|15|TRBJ2-1|TRBV5-1|NA
TGCGCCAGCAGCTTGCGGCTAAGCGACCTCAATGAGCAGTTCTTC
CASSLRLSDLNEQFF
>many|16|TRBJ2-6|TRBV11-2|TRBD2
TGTGCCAGCAGCCCCGGGGGGAACTCTGGGGCCAACGTCCTGACTTTC
CASSPGGNSGANVLTF
>few|13|TRBJ1-2|TRBV6-2/TRBV6-3|NA
TGTGCCAGCGCTCGGGGCGCCGACTATGGCTACACCTTC
CASARGADYGYTF
>NA|17|TRBJ2-2|TRBV6-2/TRBV6-3|TRBD2
TGTGCCAGCAGTGACCTACTAGCGGGGGGCCTAACCGGGGAGCTGTTTTTT
CASSDLLAGGLTGELFF
>NA|13|TRBJ1-5|TRBV7-9|NA
TGTGCCAGCAGCGAAGGGAGCAATCAGCCCCAGCATTTT
CASSEGSNQPQHF
>many|16|TRBJ2-5|TRBV7-2|TRBD2
TGTGCCAGCAGCATGGGACTAGCGGGGGTGGGAGAGACCCAGTACTTC
CASSMGLAGVGETQYF
>NA|11|TRBJ2-4|TRBV20-1|NA
TGCAGTGCTAGAGTAGGGGGCATTCAGTACTTC
CSARVGGIQYF
>few|17|TRBJ2-1|TRBV4-1|NA
TGCGCCAGCAGCCAAGACCCCACAGGCAGCAGTAGGAATGAGCAGTTCTTC
CASSQDPTGSSRNEQFF
>NA|15|TRBJ1-5|TRBV7-2|NA
TGTGCCAGCAGCTACAGGTTACATAGCAATCAGCCCCAGCATTTT
CASSYRLHSNQPQHF
>few|11|TRBJ1-1|TRBV6-2/TRBV6-3|NA
TGTGCCAGCACCCAACAGAATGAAGCTTTCTTT
CASTQQNEAFF
>few|14|TRBJ1-2|TRBV7-2|TRBD1
TGTGCCAGCAGCGCCCGGGACAGGGGCTATGGCTACACCTTC
CASSARDRGYGYTF
>NA|13|TRBJ2-5|TRBV10-1|NA
TGCGCCAGCAGTGAGTCGACCCGCGGGACCCAGTACTTC
CASSESTRGTQYF
>many|11|TRBJ1-2|TRBV4-1|NA
TGCGCCAGCAGCCAAGGGTTAGGCTACACCTTC
CASSQGLGYTF
>NA|13|TRBJ1-2|TRBV7-9|NA
TGTGCCAGCAGGGCGACAGGTGCCGATGGCTACACCTTC
CASRATGADGYTF
>few|15|TRBJ1-6|TRBV9|NA
TGTGCCAGCAGCGTAGGCGGACAGATTAATTCACCCCTCCACTTT
CASSVGGQINSPLHF
>NA|12|TRBJ2-3|TRBV20-1|NA
TGCAGTGCTAGTCCCCTAGCAGATACGCAGTATTTT
CSASPLADTQYF
>NA|13|TRBJ2-5|TRBV29-1|TRBD1
TGCAGCGACATGACAGGGGGATCTAAGACCCAGTACTTC
CSDMTGGSKTQYF
>NA|16|TRBJ2-5|TRBV10-2|NA
TGCGCCAGCAGTGAGTCTTCTAGCAGGCCTGCGGGGACCCAGTACTTC
CASSESSSRPAGTQYF
>NA|15|TRBJ2-1|TRBV5-1|NA
TGCGCCAGCAGCTTAGGGGCGGCATCCTACAATGAGCAGTTCTTC
CASSLGAASYNEQFF
>NA|14|TRBJ1-6|TRBV6-1|TRBD1
TGTGCCAGTTTATGGAACAGGGGCGGCAAACCCCTCCACTTT
CASLWNRGGKPLHF
>NA|15|TRBJ2-5|TRBV2|NA
TGTGCCAGCAGTGTTGAAAGCACAGCAGGAGAGACCCAGTACTTC
CASSVESTAGETQYF
>NA|14|TRBJ1-1|TRBV10-3|TRBD1
TGTGCCATCAGACCGGGACAGGCCAACACTGAAGCTTTCTTT
CAIRPGQANTEAFF
>NA|17|TRBJ1-6|TRBV4-1|NA
TGCGCCAGCAGCCAAGTATTGAGAGGGGCTCGTAATTCACCCCTCCACTTT
CASSQVLRGARNSPLHF
>few|15|TRBJ2-2|TRBV6-5|NA
TGTGCCAGCAGTTACACGGGACACAACACCGGGGAGCTGTTTTTT
CASSYTGHNTGELFF
>NA|14|TRBJ2-2|TRBV6-2/TRBV6-3|TRBD2
TGTGCCAGCAGCCGGGGGGACGGCACCGGGGAGCTGTTTTTT
CASSRGDGTGELFF
>few|14|TRBJ1-3|TRBV5-5|NA
TGTGCCAGCAGCTACAGCGGCTCTGGAAACACCATATATTTT
CASSYSGSGNTIYF
>few|16|TRBJ2-1|TRBV6-2/TRBV6-3|NA
TGTGCCAGCAGTTACCGCTTAAGGGGGGCCTACAATGAGCAGTTCTTC
CASSYRLRGAYNEQFF